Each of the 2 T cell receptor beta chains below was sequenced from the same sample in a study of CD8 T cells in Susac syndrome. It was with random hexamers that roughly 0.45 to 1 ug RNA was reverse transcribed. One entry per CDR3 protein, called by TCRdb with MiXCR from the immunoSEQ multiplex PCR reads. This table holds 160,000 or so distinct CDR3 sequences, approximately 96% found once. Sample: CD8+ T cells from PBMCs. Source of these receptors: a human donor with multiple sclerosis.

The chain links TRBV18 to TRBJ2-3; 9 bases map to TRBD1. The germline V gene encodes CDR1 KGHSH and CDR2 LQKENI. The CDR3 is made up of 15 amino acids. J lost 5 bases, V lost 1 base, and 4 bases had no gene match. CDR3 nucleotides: TGTGCCAGCTCACCACGGGACAGGGCCGAAGATACGCAGTATTTT. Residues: CASSPRDRAEDTQYF.

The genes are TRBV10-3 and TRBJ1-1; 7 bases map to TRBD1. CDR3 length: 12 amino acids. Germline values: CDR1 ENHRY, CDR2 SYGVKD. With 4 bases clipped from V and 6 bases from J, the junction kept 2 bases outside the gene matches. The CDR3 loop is CAISGQGAEAFF. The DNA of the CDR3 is TGTGCCATCAGTGGACAGGGAGCTGAAGCTTTCTTT.